This is a list of T cell receptor beta chains from one sample in a study of identifying expanded T cells in peripheral blood. This table comes from immunoSEQ multiplex PCR, and its TCRdb copy is limited to in-frame clones, with some not included. The sample holds more than 75,000 clones, approximately 84% seen once. Material for sequencing was blood. These receptor sequences come from a person between 18 and 69 years old in good health. Each CDR3 is given with its conserved first and last residue. A D gene is named only where the DNA matches it firmly. Size is omitted from some rows. Given values are once, few, many or a class for expanded clones.

J gene	clone size	CDR3 length	V gene	D gene	CDR3 protein	CDR3 DNA
TRBJ2-1	-	14	TRBV10-3	TRBD2	CAISEKASGDEQFF	TGTGCCATCAGTGAGAAAGCTAGCGGGGATGAGCAGTTCTTC
TRBJ1-5	-	15	TRBV7-2	-	CASSLAQGSNQPQHF	TGTGCCAGCAGCTTAGCACAGGGTAGCAATCAGCCCCAGCATTTT
TRBJ1-1	-	11	TRBV5-6	-	CASSLRTEAFF	TGTGCCAGCAGCTTGAGGACTGAAGCTTTCTTT
TRBJ1-1	-	12	TRBV6-5	-	CASSISGGRAFF	TGTGCCAGCAGTATCTCCGGGGGTCGGGCTTTCTTT
TRBJ2-7	-	19	TRBV19	-	CASSFTRVGDTEGSYEQYF	TGTGCCAGTAGTTTTACCCGGGTAGGGGACACCGAGGGATCCTACGAGCAGTACTTC
TRBJ1-1	-	14	TRBV6-1	-	CASSELGGDTEAFF	TGTGCCAGCAGTGAACTGGGCGGGGACACTGAAGCTTTCTTT
TRBJ2-1	-	15	TRBV27	TRBD1	CASSLGQGPYNEQFF	TGTGCCAGCAGTCTCGGACAGGGTCCCTACAATGAGCAGTTCTTC
TRBJ2-5	-	15	TRBV6-1	TRBD2	CASSVRLAGGPRQYF	TGTGCCAGCAGTGTCAGACTAGCGGGGGGGCCTCGCCAGTACTTC
TRBJ1-1	-	14	TRBV18	-	CASSRHPMNTEAFF	TGTGCCAGCTCAAGACATCCCATGAACACTGAAGCTTTCTTT
TRBJ2-2	-	13	TRBV9	-	CASAWGNTGELFF	TGTGCCAGCGCCTGGGGGAACACCGGGGAGCTGTTTTTT
TRBJ2-6	once	15	TRBV6-6	-	CASSFSTGGANVLTF	TGTGCCAGCAGTTTTTCCACAGGTGGGGCCAACGTCCTGACTTTC
TRBJ1-2	-	14	TRBV6-4	-	CASSDEGTNYGYTF	TGTGCCAGCAGTGACGAAGGAACTAACTATGGCTACACCTTC
TRBJ1-5	few	17	TRBV7-8	-	CASSLEGVTLSNQPQHF	TGTGCCAGCAGCTTAGAGGGGGTGACACTCAGCAATCAGCCCCAGCATTTT
TRBJ2-4	-	13	TRBV28	TRBD1	CASSPRQGYIQYF	TGTGCCAGCAGTCCAAGACAGGGCTACATTCAGTACTTC
TRBJ1-5	-	15	TRBV5-8	-	CASSRTGTSNQPQHF	TGTGCCAGCAGCCGTACAGGGACTAGCAATCAGCCCCAGCATTTT
TRBJ1-1	-	14	TRBV21-1	-	CASSARTGRREAFF	TGTGCCAGCAGCGCCCGAACTGGACGGAGAGAAGCTTTCTTT
TRBJ1-4	once	14	TRBV6-6	-	CASSYMAANEKLFF	TGTGCCAGCAGTTACATGGCAGCTAATGAAAAACTGTTTTTT
TRBJ2-7	-	14	TRBV7-9	-	CASSSRQESYEQYF	TGTGCCAGCAGCTCTCGACAGGAGAGCTACGAGCAGTACTTC
TRBJ2-6	-	20	TRBV5-1	-	CASSASHGQRLSSGANVLTF	TGCGCCAGCAGCGCCTCCCACGGACAGAGACTAAGCTCTGGGGCCAACGTCCTGACTTTC
TRBJ1-5	medium-sized	14	TRBV6-4	-	CASSEALSNQPQHF	TGTGCCAGCAGTGAGGCACTTAGCAATCAGCCCCAGCATTTT
TRBJ1-2	once	15	TRBV6-5	TRBD1	CASRDRGRPNYGYTF	TGTGCCAGCAGGGACAGGGGACGTCCAAACTATGGCTACACCTTC
TRBJ1-5	-	14	TRBV2	-	CASSEARGYQPQHF	TGTGCCAGCAGTGAAGCTAGGGGATATCAGCCCCAGCATTTT
TRBJ1-1	-	13	TRBV7-9	-	CASSLVGTTEAFF	TGTGCCAGCAGCTTAGTAGGAACCACTGAAGCTTTCTTT
TRBJ2-3	-	14	TRBV7-2	-	CASSLDPGLGTQYF	TGTGCCAGCAGCTTAGATCCAGGGTTGGGTACGCAGTATTTT
TRBJ2-1	-	15	TRBV5-1	TRBD1	CASSAGTGHYNEQFF	TGCGCCAGCAGCGCCGGGACAGGGCACTACAATGAGCAGTTCTTC
TRBJ1-6	-	15	TRBV4-1	-	CASSQDPTTHSPLHF	TGCGCCAGCAGCCAAGATCCCACTACTCATTCACCCCTCCACTTT
TRBJ2-5	-	11	TRBV11-2	-	CASSLVAGQYF	TGTGCCAGCAGCTTGGTGGCAGGGCAGTACTTC
TRBJ1-6	-	14	TRBV30	-	CAWTRVRRNSPLHF	TGTGCCTGGACCCGGGTCAGAAGGAATTCACCCCTCCACTTT
TRBJ2-1	-	14	TRBV5-4	-	CASSLVDNSNEQFF	TGTGCCAGCAGCTTGGTGGACAACTCCAATGAGCAGTTCTTC
TRBJ2-1	-	15	TRBV7-2	-	CASSLGSMRNNEQFF	TGTGCCAGCAGCTTAGGCAGTATGAGGAACAATGAGCAGTTCTTC
TRBJ1-1	few	14	TRBV19	-	CASSIQWGGREAFF	TGTGCCAGTAGTATCCAATGGGGTGGGCGTGAAGCTTTCTTT
TRBJ1-2	-	17	TRBV30	-	CAWSFRGDYRVGYGYTF	TGTGCCTGGAGTTTTAGGGGAGACTACAGGGTCGGTTATGGCTACACCTTC
TRBJ1-1	once	12	TRBV28	-	CASSDTHTEAFF	TGTGCCAGCAGTGACACGCACACTGAAGCTTTCTTT
TRBJ2-7	-	20	TRBV7-6	TRBD2	CASSYIPGGTSGRPSSEQYF	TGTGCCAGCAGCTACATACCCGGGGGGACTAGCGGACGTCCCTCCTCCGAGCAGTACTTC
TRBJ2-6	-	16	TRBV9	-	CASRRDGGPGANVLTF	TGTGCCAGCAGAAGGGACGGAGGCCCTGGGGCCAACGTCCTGACTTTC
TRBJ2-7	once	14	TRBV27	TRBD1	CASSLGTGAYEQYF	TGTGCCAGCAGTTTAGGGACAGGGGCCTACGAGCAGTACTTC
TRBJ1-1	-	14	TRBV19	TRBD1	CASRGTGGSTEAFF	TGTGCCAGTAGGGGGACAGGGGGCTCCACTGAAGCTTTCTTT
TRBJ2-7	-	14	TRBV18	-	CASSRGSSSYEQYF	TGTGCCAGCTCACGCGGATCTTCCTCCTACGAGCAGTACTTC
TRBJ1-1	once	12	TRBV2	-	CASSEVAGGAFF	TGTGCCAGCAGTGAAGTTGCCGGCGGGGCTTTCTTT
TRBJ2-1	once	16	TRBV4-3	TRBD1	CASSPSAAGGYNEQFF	TGCGCCAGCAGCCCTTCGGCCGCAGGGGGCTACAATGAGCAGTTCTTC